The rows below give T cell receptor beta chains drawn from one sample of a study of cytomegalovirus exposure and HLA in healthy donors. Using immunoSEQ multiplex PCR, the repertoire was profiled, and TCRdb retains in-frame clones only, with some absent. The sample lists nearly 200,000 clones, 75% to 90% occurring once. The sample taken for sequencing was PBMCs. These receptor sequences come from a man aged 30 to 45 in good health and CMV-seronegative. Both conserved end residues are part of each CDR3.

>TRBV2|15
CASRMTGGSGNEQFF
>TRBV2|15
CASSEGFPGGTEAFF
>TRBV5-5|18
CASSLRGARTGAGHEQYF
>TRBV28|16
CASSLQSGGASYEQYF
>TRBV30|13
CAWSDPVNEKLFF
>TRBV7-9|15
CASSMGQGEIDTQYF
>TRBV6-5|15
CASSRDRGSNQPQHF
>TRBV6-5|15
CASSLGQGPSYEQYF
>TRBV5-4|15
CASSGLAGASYEQYF
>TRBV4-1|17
CASSRAGLAGSQETQYF
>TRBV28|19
CASSLPLGVAGGLEETQYF
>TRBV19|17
CASSIGTILIGNQPQHF
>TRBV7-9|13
CASSFAGKYGYTF
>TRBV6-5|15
CASSYTTGGGYGYTF
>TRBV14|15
CASSQLGTGSYEQYF
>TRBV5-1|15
CASRTGDRSNEKLFF
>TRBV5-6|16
CASSWGPSGSTDTQYF
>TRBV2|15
CARTRQGSPNSPLHF
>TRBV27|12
CASSPRGDEQYF
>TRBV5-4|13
CASSLQGTYGYTF
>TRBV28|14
CASLQGRAQDGYTF
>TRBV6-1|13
CASSSASTDTQYF
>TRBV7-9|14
CASSLGGTAYEQYF
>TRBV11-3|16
CASSLAGDLSSNEQFF
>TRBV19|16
CASSPQPSGRANEQFF
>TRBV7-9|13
CSSSMGSTGELFF
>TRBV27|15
CASSLPGTGTYEQYF
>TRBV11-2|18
CASSLEPRVRPRDTEAFF
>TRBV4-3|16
CASSQEFGGGANEQFF
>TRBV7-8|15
CASSFPGRGDTEAFF
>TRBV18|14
CASSPPAGTDTQYF
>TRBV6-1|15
CASSEGGLLNTEAFF
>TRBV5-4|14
CASSLYTSGYEQYF
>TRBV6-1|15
CASSEGQGWGQPQHF
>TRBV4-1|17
CASSSSPGASLVTEAFF
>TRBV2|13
CASAGTAGNTIYF
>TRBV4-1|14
CASSQQGLNTEAFF
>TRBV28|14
CASSPAAGGRPQHF
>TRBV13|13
CASSLDRRQGYTF
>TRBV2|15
CASSGRHGSNTEAFF
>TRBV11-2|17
CASSLGLTPSGANVLTF
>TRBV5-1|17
CASSLGDRELGGSPLHF
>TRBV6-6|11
CASGRSQPQHF
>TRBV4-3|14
CASSQVGTEPEQYF
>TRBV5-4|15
CASSVVAGGINEQFF
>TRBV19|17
CASSIWDSSWGSYGYTF
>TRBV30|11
CAWSLGDEQFF
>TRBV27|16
CASSPQGARSYNEQFF